The TCR beta chain under discussion was sequenced for a study of monozygotic twins with inflammatory bowel disease. TCRdb re-called the 5' RACE reads and catalogs CDR3 proteins one per entry, DNA excluded. The sample data list some 440,000 distinct CDR3 sequences. Germline CDR1 is SGHAT and CDR2 is FQNNGV. CDR3 length: 18 amino acids. The source is a human donor with ulcerative colitis or Crohn's disease, or a healthy co-twin of an affected twin (not recorded which). The chain joins TRBV11-2 to TRBJ2-7; TCRdb's D call, TRBD2, is unchecked because there is no DNA. The sequenced sample consisted of blood. The CDR3 here is CASSLGPVLAGVRNEQYF.